The rows below give T cell receptor beta chains drawn from one sample of a study of beta chain features in type 1 diabetes. Sequencing was performed with immunoSEQ multiplex PCR; in TCRdb, only in-frame clones are kept and a portion is missing. The sample consists of more than 300,000 clones, over 13% of them appearing once. Sequencing was done on a sample of naive CD4+ T cells from blood. The receptor set was obtained from a woman aged 18-35 years in good health. CDR3s include the opening cysteine and the closing phenylalanine or tryptophan. Fields, in order: CDR3 length, D gene, J gene, V gene, clone size, CDR3 DNA, CDR3 protein. D genes are given only for firm matches. Size values are once, few and many counts, or a class for expanded clones, and some rows have none.

CDR3 length: 11
D gene: TRBD1
J gene: TRBJ2-1
V gene: TRBV2
clone size: .
CDR3 DNA: TGTGCCAGAGACAGGGCCAATGAGCAGTTCTTC
CDR3 protein: CARDRANEQFF

CDR3 length: 14
D gene: TRBD1
J gene: TRBJ1-2
V gene: TRBV7-3
clone size: few
CDR3 DNA: TGTGCCAGCAGCCTCGAAGGGACAGGGGATGGCTACACCTTC
CDR3 protein: CASSLEGTGDGYTF

CDR3 length: 15
D gene: .
J gene: TRBJ2-7
V gene: TRBV6-5
clone size: .
CDR3 DNA: TGTGCCTCCCAAGGGGGTAGCGCTAGCTCCTACGAGCAGTACTTC
CDR3 protein: CASQGGSASSYEQYF

CDR3 length: 14
D gene: .
J gene: TRBJ2-6
V gene: TRBV14
clone size: .
CDR3 DNA: TGTGCCAGCAGCCAAAGGACAGGGGCCAACGTCCTGACTTTC
CDR3 protein: CASSQRTGANVLTF

CDR3 length: 16
D gene: TRBD1
J gene: TRBJ2-1
V gene: TRBV19
clone size: .
CDR3 DNA: TGTGCCAGTAGTACACGCCCGGGACAGGGCTACAATGAGCAGTTCTTC
CDR3 protein: CASSTRPGQGYNEQFF

CDR3 length: 16
D gene: .
J gene: TRBJ1-5
V gene: TRBV1
clone size: few
CDR3 DNA: TGCACCAGCAGCCACTCCTGGACAGTGAGCAATCAGCCCCAGCATTTT
CDR3 protein: CTSSHSWTVSNQPQHF

CDR3 length: 15
D gene: TRBD2
J gene: TRBJ2-7
V gene: TRBV19
clone size: few
CDR3 DNA: TGTGCCAGTAGTATCCGCGGGAGGCCCACCTACGAGCAGTACTTC
CDR3 protein: CASSIRGRPTYEQYF

CDR3 length: 13
D gene: .
J gene: TRBJ2-7
V gene: TRBV30
clone size: .
CDR3 DNA: TGTGCCTGGCGCGGGACTGACATCTACGAGCAGTACTTC
CDR3 protein: CAWRGTDIYEQYF

CDR3 length: 16
D gene: TRBD1
J gene: TRBJ1-2
V gene: TRBV5-1
clone size: .
CDR3 DNA: TGCGCCAGCAGACCGGGACAGGGGCGTTTTGACTATGGCTACACCTTC
CDR3 protein: CASRPGQGRFDYGYTF

CDR3 length: 14
D gene: .
J gene: TRBJ1-2
V gene: TRBV7-2
clone size: few
CDR3 DNA: TGTGCCAGCACCCGGGACCCCGGAGGGTATGGCTACACCTTC
CDR3 protein: CASTRDPGGYGYTF

CDR3 length: 11
D gene: .
J gene: TRBJ1-1
V gene: TRBV28
clone size: .
CDR3 DNA: TGTGCCAGCAACGGGGGCACTGAAGCTTTCTTT
CDR3 protein: CASNGGTEAFF

CDR3 length: 15
D gene: .
J gene: TRBJ1-4
V gene: TRBV29-1
clone size: .
CDR3 DNA: TGCAGCGTTGAAGTCCCCGGGGGGGTCCGTGAAAAACTGTTTTTT
CDR3 protein: CSVEVPGGVREKLFF

CDR3 length: 16
D gene: TRBD1
J gene: TRBJ1-1
V gene: TRBV18
clone size: few
CDR3 DNA: TGTGCCAGCTCACCACAGACAGGGGGCTCGAACACTGAAGCTTTCTTT
CDR3 protein: CASSPQTGGSNTEAFF

CDR3 length: 13
D gene: .
J gene: TRBJ1-4
V gene: TRBV18
clone size: .
CDR3 DNA: TGTGCCAGCTCACCGCAGGGTGACGAAAAACTGTTTTTT
CDR3 protein: CASSPQGDEKLFF

CDR3 length: 14
D gene: TRBD1
J gene: TRBJ1-2
V gene: TRBV28
clone size: .
CDR3 DNA: TGTGCCAGCAGTTCATACAGGGGATTAAATGGCTACACCTTC
CDR3 protein: CASSSYRGLNGYTF

CDR3 length: 15
D gene: .
J gene: TRBJ1-1
V gene: TRBV15
clone size: .
CDR3 DNA: TGTGCCACCAGCAGAGCGATGACAGTAGACACTGAAGCTTTCTTT
CDR3 protein: CATSRAMTVDTEAFF

CDR3 length: 14
D gene: TRBD1
J gene: TRBJ1-2
V gene: TRBV5-4
clone size: .
CDR3 DNA: TGTGCCAGCAGCCCGGACAGGGATCGACGAGGCTACACCTTC
CDR3 protein: CASSPDRDRRGYTF

CDR3 length: 15
D gene: .
J gene: TRBJ2-7
V gene: TRBV11-2
clone size: few
CDR3 DNA: TGTGCCAGCAGCTTGGGTAGGCGGAGCTCCTACGAGCAGTACTTC
CDR3 protein: CASSLGRRSSYEQYF

CDR3 length: 17
D gene: TRBD1
J gene: TRBJ2-7
V gene: TRBV27
clone size: few
CDR3 DNA: TGTGCCAGCAGCCGCGAGGGACAGGTAGTATCGTTCTACGAGCAGTACTTC
CDR3 protein: CASSREGQVVSFYEQYF

CDR3 length: 14
D gene: .
J gene: TRBJ2-1
V gene: TRBV9
clone size: few
CDR3 DNA: TGTGCCAGCAGCGTAGGCGGCCGCAACAATGAGCAGTTCTTC
CDR3 protein: CASSVGGRNNEQFF

CDR3 length: 16
D gene: TRBD2
J gene: TRBJ2-1
V gene: TRBV15
clone size: .
CDR3 DNA: TGTGCCACCAGCAGAGGATCTAGCGGGACGGACAATGAGCAGTTCTTC
CDR3 protein: CATSRGSSGTDNEQFF

CDR3 length: 15
D gene: .
J gene: TRBJ2-1
V gene: TRBV5-1
clone size: .
CDR3 DNA: TGCGCCAGCAGCCCACTAGTAACTTCCTACAATGAGCAGTTCTTC
CDR3 protein: CASSPLVTSYNEQFF

CDR3 length: 13
D gene: .
J gene: TRBJ2-5
V gene: TRBV18
clone size: .
CDR3 DNA: TGTGCCAGCTCACCGAGGGACCAAGAGACCCAGTACTTC
CDR3 protein: CASSPRDQETQYF

CDR3 length: 15
D gene: TRBD2
J gene: TRBJ2-5
V gene: TRBV5-4
clone size: few
CDR3 DNA: TGTGCCAGCAGCTTGGCCGGGAGGGCCCTAGAGACCCAGTACTTC
CDR3 protein: CASSLAGRALETQYF

CDR3 length: 11
D gene: .
J gene: TRBJ1-3
V gene: TRBV28
clone size: .
CDR3 DNA: TGTGCCAGTAGCTCTGGAAACACCATATATTTT
CDR3 protein: CASSSGNTIYF

CDR3 length: 15
D gene: .
J gene: TRBJ1-5
V gene: TRBV19
clone size: .
CDR3 DNA: TGTGCCAGTAGTCCAGGTCGCCCGGTAAGAGAGCCCCAGCATTTT
CDR3 protein: CASSPGRPVREPQHF

CDR3 length: 15
D gene: TRBD2
J gene: TRBJ2-3
V gene: TRBV5-4
clone size: .
CDR3 DNA: TGTGCCAGCAGTCCGGGACTAGCAGAATACGATACGCAGTATTTT
CDR3 protein: CASSPGLAEYDTQYF

CDR3 length: 13
D gene: .
J gene: TRBJ1-2
V gene: TRBV29-1
clone size: few
CDR3 DNA: TGCAGCGCGTCTTCTCACAGGGACTATGGCTACACCTTC
CDR3 protein: CSASSHRDYGYTF

CDR3 length: 13
D gene: TRBD2
J gene: TRBJ2-1
V gene: TRBV6-5
clone size: .
CDR3 DNA: TGTGCCAGCATCCCGACTAGCGGAAATGAGCAGTTCTTC
CDR3 protein: CASIPTSGNEQFF

CDR3 length: 13
D gene: .
J gene: TRBJ2-5
V gene: TRBV6-1
clone size: few
CDR3 DNA: TGTGCCATATATACGGGAAATCAAGAGACCCAGTACTTC
CDR3 protein: CAIYTGNQETQYF

CDR3 length: 17
D gene: .
J gene: TRBJ2-1
V gene: TRBV7-3
clone size: .
CDR3 DNA: TGTGCCAGCAGCTTAATGCCCCCAGGGGTAAGATACAATGAGCAGTTCTTC
CDR3 protein: CASSLMPPGVRYNEQFF

CDR3 length: 15
D gene: TRBD2
J gene: TRBJ2-1
V gene: TRBV7-9
clone size: .
CDR3 DNA: TGTGCCAGCAGCCCGTTAGCGGGAGTCTCGAATGAGCAGTTCTTC
CDR3 protein: CASSPLAGVSNEQFF

CDR3 length: 13
D gene: .
J gene: TRBJ2-7
V gene: TRBV27
clone size: .
CDR3 DNA: TGTGCCAGCAACCGACACGGGGGGCACGAGCAGTACTTC
CDR3 protein: CASNRHGGHEQYF

CDR3 length: 14
D gene: .
J gene: TRBJ2-3
V gene: TRBV10-3
clone size: few
CDR3 DNA: TGTGCCATCAGTGAATCGGGGATCGGGTTTGGGCAGTATTTT
CDR3 protein: CAISESGIGFGQYF

CDR3 length: 15
D gene: TRBD2
J gene: TRBJ2-7
V gene: TRBV5-1
clone size: .
CDR3 DNA: TGCGCCAGCAGCTTGACTAGCGGGACAACCTACGAGCAGTACTTC
CDR3 protein: CASSLTSGTTYEQYF

CDR3 length: 14
D gene: TRBD2
J gene: TRBJ2-1
V gene: TRBV5-4
clone size: .
CDR3 DNA: TGTGCCAGCAGCTTGCGGCTAGCGGGAGCAGAGCAGTTCTTC
CDR3 protein: CASSLRLAGAEQFF

CDR3 length: 13
D gene: TRBD1
J gene: TRBJ1-1
V gene: TRBV29-1
clone size: .
CDR3 DNA: TGCAGCGTTGAAGAGGCGACAGGGGCTAAAGCTTTCTTT
CDR3 protein: CSVEEATGAKAFF

CDR3 length: 14
D gene: .
J gene: TRBJ1-5
V gene: TRBV19
clone size: few
CDR3 DNA: TGTGCCAGTAATCTTGGACAGTTCAATCAGCCCCAGCATTTT
CDR3 protein: CASNLGQFNQPQHF

CDR3 length: 13
D gene: .
J gene: TRBJ1-2
V gene: TRBV18
clone size: .
CDR3 DNA: TGTGCCAGCTCACCAACATCACCCTATGGCTACACCTTC
CDR3 protein: CASSPTSPYGYTF

CDR3 length: 15
D gene: TRBD1
J gene: TRBJ1-1
V gene: TRBV5-4
clone size: few
CDR3 DNA: TGTGCCAGCAGCCCCGACAGGGAACCGAACACTGAAGCTTTCTTT
CDR3 protein: CASSPDREPNTEAFF

CDR3 length: 15
D gene: .
J gene: TRBJ2-5
V gene: TRBV5-1
clone size: .
CDR3 DNA: TGCGCCAGCAGCTTGATGGGCCTACTCCAAGAGACCCAGTACTTC
CDR3 protein: CASSLMGLLQETQYF

CDR3 length: 15
D gene: .
J gene: TRBJ1-4
V gene: TRBV4-2
clone size: few
CDR3 DNA: TGTGCCAGCAGCCAAGATACCCAGACCGGGGGAAAACTGTTTTTT
CDR3 protein: CASSQDTQTGGKLFF

CDR3 length: 20
D gene: TRBD2
J gene: TRBJ2-2
V gene: TRBV7-2
clone size: few
CDR3 DNA: TGTGCCAGCAGCTTAGCGTCCGGAAGCGGGAGAATCCCGAACACCGGGGAGCTGTTTTTT
CDR3 protein: CASSLASGSGRIPNTGELFF

CDR3 length: 14
D gene: .
J gene: TRBJ1-5
V gene: TRBV30
clone size: .
CDR3 DNA: TGTGCCTGCTCAGGGGCATCCCTCAATCAGCCCCAGCATTTT
CDR3 protein: CACSGASLNQPQHF

CDR3 length: 15
D gene: .
J gene: TRBJ2-5
V gene: TRBV7-2
clone size: .
CDR3 DNA: TGTGCCAGCAGCTTACAGGCAGCCCTTCAAGAGACCCAGTACTTC
CDR3 protein: CASSLQAALQETQYF